Below are 28 T cell receptor beta chains sequenced from a single sample in a study of regulatory T cells in long-lasting Graves disease. Time point described: newly diagnosed GD, antithyroid drugs for less than 3 months. Researchers made the TCR library from RNA that was extracted from PBMCs. TCR beta libraries were built with iRepertoire HTBI primers and Arm-PCR of CDR3 regions. TCRdb re-called the multiplex PCR reads through MiXCR, storing one row per CDR3 protein. The repertoire includes 400,000 to 500,000 distinct CDR3 sequences, 16% of them detected once, and 20% to 25% sits in the top ten. This sample also belongs to another study, concerning T cells in Graves' hyperthyroidism and ophthalmopathy.

The material was peripheral blood mononuclear cells (PBMCs), obtained at new diagnosis, from a patient treated with antithyroid drugs. The receptors were gathered from a young woman with Graves disease.

The sample holds many counts of this clonotype. The CDR3 coding sequence is TGTGCCAGTAGAGAACTAGCGGGGTTCTACGAGCAGTACTTC. Translation: CASRELAGFYEQYF. The genes are TRBV28 and TRBJ2-7, with 10 bases fitting TRBD2. Germline V gene sequence: CDR1 MDHEN, CDR2 SYDVKM. V trimming: 9 bases; J trimming: 3 bases; junction bases outside the gene matches: 8. CDR3 length: 14 residues.

This sequence joins TRBV28 and TRBJ1-3; D uncertain. The CDR3 has 14 amino acids. Germline CDR1 and CDR2: MDHEN and SYDVKM. V was clipped by 7 bases and J by 0 bases, with 10 bases between them. The CDR3 loop reads CASTVDNSGNTIYF. The CDR3 DNA sequence: TGTGCCAGCACCGTGGATAACTCTGGAAACACCATATATTTT. Drawing the rest from reference TRBV28 and TRBJ1-3, the complete variable domain is DVKVTQSSRYLVKRTGEKVFLECVQDMDHENMFWYRQDPGLGLRLIYFSYDVKMKEKGDIPEGYSVSREKKERFSLILESASTNQTSMYLCASTVDNSGNTIYFGEGSWLTVV.

This sequence joins TRBV6-1 and TRBJ2-3; 7 bases are shared with TRBD1. V shed 4 bases, J shed 2 bases, and the junction held 15 bases outside the gene matches. CDR3 size: 18 residues. Looked up from germline, CDR1 is MNHNS and CDR2 is SASEGT. CDR3 nucleotides: TGTGCCAGCAGTGCGGTTGTCGCGGGCAGGGGGTACACAGATACGCAGTATTTT. This gives the protein CASSAVVAGRGYTDTQYF.

This clonotype was seen repeatedly, ten times or more. The chain is built from TRBV7-3 and TRBJ2-1, with D unclear. Between the trimmed V and J ends, which lost 5 bases and 0 bases, there was a span of 11 bases. Germline V gives CDR1 SGHTA, CDR2 FQGTGA. The length of the CDR3 is 15 residues. The CDR3 loop is CASSLTASSYNEQFF. CDR3 DNA: TGTGCCAGCAGCCTTACTGCCAGCTCCTACAATGAGCAGTTCTTC.

The rearrangement links TRBV20-1 to TRBJ2-6, with a weak D call TRBD1 (6 bases). This CDR3 spans 19 amino acids. V lost 0 bases, J lost 0 bases, and 18 bases lay in between. Germline loops: CDR1 DFQATT, CDR2 SNEGSKA (reference sequence). CDR3 DNA sequence: TGCAGTGCTAGAGATCCTCGCGGACAGAGCCACTCTGGGGCCAACGTCCTGACTTTC. This gives the protein CSARDPRGQSHSGANVLTF.

This clonotype was seen at least ten times. The V and J genes are TRBV5-1 and TRBJ2-3, with D unresolved. V was cut by 0 bases and J by 6 bases, with 11 bases left in between. The CDR3 totals 14 residues. Germline V CDR1 and CDR2: SGHRS, YFSETQ. CDR3 amino acids: CASSLEAVTDTQYF. Written as DNA, the CDR3 is TGCGCCAGCAGCTTGGAGGCAGTTACGGATACGCAGTATTTT.

This clonotype came up many times. The chain is built from TRBV7-2 and TRBJ2-7; TRBD2 matches at 14 bases. The CDR3 consists of 15 residues. Germline values: CDR1 SGHTA, CDR2 FQGNSA. Trimming at V came to 5 bases and at J to 7 bases, leaving 7 bases not matched to a gene. CDR3 bases: TGTGCCAGCAGCGATCTGGGACTAGCGGGAGAAGAGCAGTACTTC. It yields the protein CASSDLGLAGEEQYF.

This clonotype was counted ten times or more. The chain combines TRBV29-1 with TRBJ2-7, with D unclear. Germline V CDR1 and CDR2: SQVTM, ANQGSEA. The V end lost 6 bases, the J end lost 9 bases, and 18 bases lay between the germline ends. The CDR3 is made up of 12 amino acids. The CDR3 nucleotides are TGCAGCGTCTCTGTATCGACCAGTTGGCAGTACTTC. This sequence encodes CSVSVSTSWQYF.

The sample holds many counts of this clonotype. The chain employs TRBV7-2 and TRBJ2-1; 10 bases align to TRBD2. This CDR3 is 15 amino acids long. The germline gives CDR1 SGHTA, CDR2 FQGNSA. V lost 2 bases to trimming and J lost 6 bases; unmatched junction nucleotides: 4. The CDR3 is CASSLLAGESNEQFF. The CDR3 DNA is TGTGCCAGCAGCTTACTAGCGGGAGAAAGCAATGAGCAGTTCTTC.

The gene calls are TRBV15 and TRBJ1-1; unclear D gene. Germline CDR1 reads LNHNV; CDR2 reads YYDKDF (reference sequence). This CDR3 has 13 residues. V was clipped by 1 base and J by 3 bases, with 6 bases between them. CDR3 DNA: TGTGCCACCAGCAGAGGGTGGGACACTGAAGCTTTCTTT. The encoded protein is CATSRGWDTEAFF. Supplemented by reference TRBV15 and TRBJ1-1, the full variable domain reads DAMVIQNPRYQVTQFGKPVTLSCSQTLNHNVMYWYQQKSSQAPKLLFHYYDKDFNNEADTPDNFQSRRPNTSFCFLDIRSPGLGDTAMYLCATSRGWDTEAFFGQGTRLTVV.

This clonotype was observed many times. This rearrangement joins TRBV27 to TRBJ2-3; 9 bases agree with TRBD2. The V gene's germline CDR1 is MNHEY and CDR2 SMNVEV (reference sequence). The CDR3 is 14 amino acids. The V and J ends lost 4 bases and 5 bases, in that order; junction bases with no gene match: 4. The CDR3 DNA follows: TGTGCCAGCAGTTCTAGCGGGGCGGTAGATACGCAGTATTTT. Its protein is CASSSSGAVDTQYF.

This clonotype was seen a few times. V and J are TRBV12-3 or TRBV12-4 and TRBJ2-1, with 8 bases that match TRBD2. CDR3 length equals 12 residues. V lost 7 bases and J lost 15; bases outside the gene matches: 11. The CDR3, as DNA: TGTGCCAGCACTCCTTCGGGAGGGGATGCGTTCTTC. This translates into CASTPSGGDAFF.

This clonotype was counted many times. This chain links TRBV12-3 or TRBV12-4 with TRBJ2-1, with a possible D match to TRBD2 (7 bases). Trimming removed 5 bases from V and 2 bases from J, with 16 bases in between. There are 16 residues in the CDR3. CDR3 nucleotide sequence: TGTGCCAGCAGTCCTGGGGGGGGGGGCCCCTACAATGAGCAGTTCTTC. Translation gives CASSPGGGGPYNEQFF.

As regards this clonotype: A read error may explain this, as a much larger clone is one base away. This chain links TRBV29-1 with TRBJ2-5; D might be TRBD2 (6 bases). CDR1 is SQVTM and CDR2 is ANQGSEA in the germline V gene. This CDR3 contains 15 residues. V lost 3 bases, J lost 7 bases, and 21 bases lay in between. The CDR3 region is CSVEPAGSRGGTQYF. The CDR3 DNA sequence: TGCAGCGTTGAGCCAGCCGGGTCCCGGGGAGGGACCCAGTACTTC.

The table lists this clonotype with many counts. DNA of the CDR3: TGTGCCAGCCGGTGGACGGGGTTGTCCTACGAGCAGTACTTC. Protein product: CASRWTGLSYEQYF. The rearrangement links TRBV2 to TRBJ2-7; a weak D match, TRBD2 (5 bases). Trimming took off 8 bases at V and 1 base at J, with 15 bases between the two ends. The CDR3 extends over 14 amino acids. CDR1 and CDR2 (germline): SNHLY, FYNNEI. Full variable domain (outside the CDR3, taken from reference TRBV2 and TRBJ2-7): EPEVTQTPSHQVTQMGQEVILRCVPISNHLYFYWYRQILGQKVEFLVSFYNNEISEKSEIFDDQFSVERPDGSNFTLKIRSTKLEDSAMYFCASRWTGLSYEQYFGPGTRLTVT.

In this sample, this clonotype turned up many times. In nucleotides, the CDR3 is TGTGCCAGCAGTTGGACAGGAAGCACAGATACGCAGTATTTT. Residues: CASSWTGSTDTQYF. The chain combines TRBV27 with TRBJ2-3; TRBD1 matches at 7 bases. V dropped 4 bases and J dropped 0; count of bases not matched to a gene: 1. The CDR3 runs to 14 residues. CDR1 and CDR2 from the germline V gene are MNHEY and SMNVEV (reference sequence).

V and J are TRBV20-1 and TRBJ2-1, with D possibly matching TRBD2 (6 bases). Germline loops: CDR1 DFQATT, CDR2 SNEGSKA (reference sequence). The CDR3 is made up of 13 amino acids. V lost 4 bases, J lost 3 bases, and 10 bases lay in between. The CDR3 loop reads CSATPGGYNEQFF. CDR3 DNA sequence: TGCAGTGCTACCCCCGGGGGCTACAATGAGCAGTTCTTC.

This clonotype came up many times. This chain links TRBV28 with TRBJ1-1; D is unresolved. V was clipped by 8 bases and J by 8 bases, with 21 bases between them. This CDR3 region has 14 residues. Germline lookup yields CDR1 MDHEN and CDR2 SYDVKM. Here the CDR3 DNA reads TGTGCCAGCCTGGGATCCAGGTCATTCTTGGAAGCTTTCTTT. Its translation: CASLGSRSFLEAFF.

Note on this clonotype: One end of the junction does not line up with germline, which may come from a read error. The genes are TRBV6-5 and TRBJ2-1, with D hard to call. Germline loops: CDR1 MNHEY, CDR2 SVGAGI. The CDR3 has 13 amino acids. CDR3 sequence reads: CASSYGRNNERFF. The CDR3 coding sequence is TGTGCCAGCAGTTATGGCAGAAACAATGAGCGGTTCTTC.

The chain links TRBV7-3 to TRBJ2-1; 8 nucleotides line up with TRBD2. Looked up from germline, CDR1 is SGHTA and CDR2 is FQGTGA. The V and J ends lost 6 bases and 10 bases, in that order; junction bases with no gene match: 8. The CDR3 contains 13 residues. For the CDR3, the DNA is TGTGCCAGCAGTTGGCGGGTAGCGGGAGAGCAGTTCTTC. Translated: CASSWRVAGEQFF.

The sample holds a few counts of this clonotype. The chain combines TRBV9 with TRBJ2-7; 11 positions agree with TRBD2. The CDR3 extends over 17 amino acids. After removal of 0 bases from V and 5 bases from J, the junction contained 10 bases not matched to a gene. Germline assignment: CDR1 SGDLS and CDR2 YYNGEE. Written as DNA, the CDR3 is TGTGCCAGCAGCGTAGCTACTGCGGCTAGCGGGAGGAACGAGCAGTACTTC. It is translated as CASSVATAASGRNEQYF.

This chain connects TRBV18 to TRBJ2-5; D might be TRBD2 (6 bases). The length of the CDR3 is 15 residues. Germline V gene lookup returns CDR1 KGHSH and CDR2 LQKENI. V lost 2 bases, J lost 0 bases, and 10 bases lay in between. This CDR3 reads CASSPLAGYQETQYF. The CDR3 region has the DNA TGTGCCAGCTCACCATTGGCGGGATACCAAGAGACCCAGTACTTC.

This clonotype was recorded many times. The chain carries TRBV3-2 and TRBJ1-5. TRBV3-2 is a pseudogene segment. The CDR3 is 15 residues long. The CDR3 DNA reads TGTGCCAGCAGCCAAGAAGGTCCATATGGTCAGCCCCAGCATTTT. Amino acids: CASSQEGPYGQPQHF.

This clonotype appeared many times. The V call is TRBV30, the J call TRBJ1-1; 7 nucleotides match TRBD1. CDR3 length: 15 amino acids. V shed 2 bases and J 1 base; nucleotides not matched to a gene: 7. Germline assignment: CDR1 GTSNPN and CDR2 SVGIG (reference sequence). The CDR3 protein is CAWSLLGQENTEAFF. The DNA of the CDR3 is TGTGCCTGGAGTCTCCTCGGACAGGAGAACACTGAAGCTTTCTTT.

This clonotype was recorded a few times. A read error may produce the germline difference seen at one junction end. The V and J genes are TRBV7-9 and TRBJ2-5; D is perhaps TRBD1 or TRBD2 (5 bases each). This CDR3 is built from 14 residues. Germline CDR1 is SEHNR and CDR2 is FQNEAQ (reference sequence). The CDR3 reads CASTGVREREAQYF. In DNA, the CDR3 is TGTGCCAGCACCGGAGTCAGGGAGAGAGAGGCCCAGTACTTC.

This clonotype was counted at least ten times. The genes are TRBV7-2 and TRBJ1-1; 8 nucleotides align to TRBD1. This CDR3 region has 16 residues. Germline V CDR1 and CDR2: SGHTA, FQGNSA. The junction had 11 bases not matched to a gene; V was cut back by 4 bases and J by 4 bases. The CDR3 loop is CASSWGSTGGITEAFF. The CDR3 DNA reads TGTGCCAGCAGCTGGGGATCCACAGGGGGGATCACTGAAGCTTTCTTT. Based on the CDR3 plus reference TRBV7-2 and TRBJ1-1, the full variable domain is GAGVSQSPSNKVTEKGKDVELRCDPISGHTALYWYRQSLGQGLEFLIYFQGNSAPDKSGLPSDRFSAERTGGSVSTLTIQRTQQEDSAVYLCASSWGSTGGITEAFFGQGTRLTVV.

This clonotype has a count of ten or more. The rearrangement uses TRBV20-1 and TRBJ2-3, with D unresolved. V was clipped by 2 bases and J by 4 bases, with 13 bases between them. The germline V gene encodes CDR1 DFQATT and CDR2 SNEGSKA (reference sequence). The CDR3 contains 14 residues. The CDR3 DNA follows: TGCAGTGCTAGATCAGCAAGAATTTCAGATACGCAGTATTTT. Translating it yields CSARSARISDTQYF.

This clonotype was found many times. V is TRBV20-1 and J is TRBJ2-5; a possible D gene is TRBD2 (5 bases). The CDR3 runs to 12 residues. V was clipped by 1 base and J by 5 bases, with 8 bases between them. The germline V gene has CDR1 DFQATT and CDR2 SNEGSKA (reference sequence). The CDR3 reads CSARVIAETQYF. The CDR3 DNA reads as TGCAGTGCTAGAGTAATAGCGGAGACCCAGTACTTC.